The 32 T cell receptor beta chains below all came from one sample that was sequenced in a study of T cell clonality in common variable immunodeficiency. Here immunoSEQ multiplex PCR was the method, and the copy in TCRdb shows in-frame clones only, minus some. The table lists roughly 42,000 clones, no singletons, with approximately 2% in the top ten. The sequencing input was peripheral blood mononuclear cells. The receptors here all came from a person between 18 and 75 years old in good health.

This clone was recorded at least ten times. The read halts 3 residues ahead of the CDR3 end, with the missing end drawn from the germline J gene. The J gene is TRBJ1-1, the V gene TRBV30, with D hard to call. CDR1 and CDR2 (germline): GTSNPN, SVGIG (reference sequence). The V end was cut by 2 bases, the J end by 1 base, with 8 bases between. The CDR3 sequence is 13 residues long. The sequenced part of the CDR3 DNA is TGTGCCTGGAGTAAGCTTTCGAACACTGAA. This encodes CAWSKLSNTE. The entire CDR3 sequence reads CAWSKLSNTEAFF.

This clone was counted only a few times. The CDR3 goes on 3 residues after the read ends, and that part is filled in from the germline J gene. This rearrangement joins TRBV11-3 to TRBJ2-2; weak D call: TRBD2 (6 bases). V dropped 5 bases and J dropped 5 bases, with 12 bases sitting between them. Germline V CDR1 and CDR2: SGHNT, YENEEA. The CDR3 spans 14 residues. The sequenced CDR3 bases are TGTGCCAGCAGCCAAGCTAGCGCAACCGGGGAG. This codes for CASSQASATGE. The full CDR3 protein reads CASSQASATGELFF.

This clone has at least ten counts. The observed sequence ends 3 residues before the CDR3 terminus, with the missing tail filled in from the germline J gene. The genes are TRBV6-2 or TRBV6-3 and TRBJ1-2; no clear D. This CDR3 comprises 14 residues. Trimming pared 4 bases from V and 7 bases from J, leaving 16 bases between. Germline assignment: CDR1 MNHEY and CDR2 SVGEGT. The CDR3 DNA, read in part, is TGTGCCAGCAGTTCCCCAGGTGGCACTAGTGGC. It yields the protein CASSSPGGTSG. The CDR3, in full, reads CASSSPGGTSGYTF.

At least ten counts were recorded for this clone. The CDR3 end is not reached by the read, which stops 3 residues before it; the germline J gene fills it in. The chain carries TRBV30 and TRBJ2-3; 12 bases line up with TRBD1. Losses at the gene ends were 3 bases for V and 4 bases for J; bases not matched to a gene: 17. This CDR3 is 19 amino acids long. Per the germline V gene, CDR1 is GTSNPN and CDR2 is SVGIG (reference sequence). Partial CDR3 DNA: TGTGCCTGGAGCGCAAAACAACTTTTCGGGACAGGGGGCCCAGATACG. Amino acid sequence: CAWSAKQLFGTGGPDT. The entire CDR3 protein reads CAWSAKQLFGTGGPDTQYF.

This clone was found many times. CDR3 sequence reads: CASSEALLGQPQHF. Incomplete CDR3 DNA: TGTGCCAGCAGTGAAGCGCTTCTCGGGCAGCCC. The genes are TRBV2 and TRBJ1-5; unclear D gene. Read sequence stops 3 residues before the CDR3 end, and the germline J gene provides the missing end. Germline V gene sequence: CDR1 SNHLY, CDR2 FYNNEI. V dropped 0 bases and J dropped 7 bases, with 10 bases sitting between them. The CDR3 length is 14 residues.

In this sample, this clone is medium-sized. The observed sequence ends 3 residues before the CDR3 terminus, with the missing tail filled in from the germline J gene. The chain is built from TRBV6-7 and TRBJ2-1; 7 bases map to TRBD2. TRBV6-7 is an open reading frame, and its role is uncertain. With V trimmed by 5 bases and J by 0 bases, 10 bases remained unmatched. The CDR3 extends over 17 amino acids. This chain's CDR3 is CASSSGVRNSSYNEQFF. The sequenced CDR3 bases are TGTGCCAGCAGTAGCGGGGTAAGGAACAGCTCCTACAATGAG.

Concerning this clone itself: The read ends 3 residues early relative to the CDR3; the germline J gene fills the gap. The chain links TRBV30 to TRBJ2-4, with 8 bases matching TRBD1. Per the germline V gene, CDR1 is GTSNPN and CDR2 is SVGIG (reference sequence). CDR3 length: 15 residues. The CDR3: CAWSVRVRGLDGQYF. Incomplete CDR3 DNA: TGTGCCTGGAGTGTACGAGTCAGGGGGCTTGATGGT.

Ten or more counts support this clone. The sequenced fragment ends 3 residues before the CDR3 boundary, so the rest is inferred from the germline J gene. The rearrangement links TRBV7-9 to TRBJ1-2; D may be TRBD1 (5 bases). Germline CDR1 is SEHNR and CDR2 is FQNEAQ (reference sequence). CDR3 length equals 12 residues. The CDR3: CASSWGWGGYTF. The sequenced part of the CDR3 DNA is TGTGCCAGCAGCTGGGGCTGGGGCGGC.

At least ten counts were recorded for this clone. The read terminates 3 residues before the CDR3 end, so the remaining end is supplied by the germline J gene. The chain uses TRBV29-1 and TRBJ1-1; D gene unclear. Germline V gene lookup returns CDR1 SQVTM and CDR2 ANQGSEA. The CDR3 is 13 amino acids. V lost 0 bases and J 1 base, leaving 6 bases between the germline ends. The CDR3 region is CSVEDYRNTEAFF. The CDR3 DNA, read in part, is TGCAGCGTTGAAGATTACAGGAACACTGAA.

The sample holds many counts of this clone. The sequence runs out 3 residues before the end of the CDR3; the remainder is reconstructed from the germline J gene. This sequence joins TRBV3-1 (or the pseudogene TRBV3-2) and TRBJ2-7; D might be TRBD2 (5 bases). This CDR3 has 14 amino acids. Trimming took 3 bases from V and 0 from J, leaving 9 bases between them. Germline CDR1 is LGHDT and CDR2 is YNNKEL (reference sequence). CDR3 DNA, as far as it was read: TGTGCCAGCAGCCAGAGCGGACTCTCCTACGAG. This translates into CASSQSGLSYE. The entire CDR3 protein is CASSQSGLSYEQYF.

This clone was counted many times. The CDR3 end is not reached by the read, which stops 3 residues before it; the germline J gene fills it in. The rearrangement uses TRBV10-3 and TRBJ2-3; 11 bases map to TRBD2. The CDR3 has 17 residues. From germline, CDR1 is ENHRY and CDR2 SYGVKD. CDR3 loop: CAISDWGTSGGKETQYF. The covered CDR3 bases are TGTGCCATCAGTGACTGGGGAACTAGCGGGGGCAAAGAGACG.

This clone was seen many times. The read ends 3 residues early relative to the CDR3; the germline J gene fills the gap. The chain employs TRBV30 and TRBJ1-3; TRBD1 matches 7 bases. The germline CDR1 and CDR2 sequences are GTSNPN and SVGIG (reference sequence). CDR3 length: 16 amino acids. J lost 1 base, V lost 2 bases, and 8 bases had no gene match. The sequenced CDR3 bases are TGTGCCTGGAGTCCCTACAGGGGAAGTTCTGGAAACACC. Protein product: CAWSPYRGSSGNT. The CDR3 as a whole reads CAWSPYRGSSGNTIYF.

This clone was found many times. The DNA read from the CDR3 is TGTGCCAGCAGTGAAACCGCTAGCGGGAGGGGTGAG. It is translated as CASSETASGRGE. The complete CDR3 protein is CASSETASGRGEQFF. The rearrangement links TRBV6-1 to TRBJ2-1, with TRBD2 matching over 12 bases. The sequenced fragment ends 3 residues before the CDR3 boundary, so the rest is inferred from the germline J gene. The CDR3 consists of 15 residues. From germline, CDR1 is MNHNS and CDR2 SASEGT. Germline trimming cut 2 bases from V and 9 bases from J; bases unmatched to any gene: 5.

Regarding this clone: At one end, the junction sequence differs from germline, possibly due to a read error. The read is 3 residues too short to cover the CDR3 end, so that end is filled in from the germline J gene. V and J are TRBV7-7 and TRBJ2-3; D is ambiguous. From germline, CDR1 is SSHAT and CDR2 FNYEAQ (reference sequence). The CDR3 length is 15 residues. The sequenced part of the CDR3 DNA is TGTGCTAGCAGCTTAGGGCAGGCCTCCACAGATACG. It translates to CASSLGQASTDT. The whole CDR3 protein is CASSLGQASTDTQYF.

This clone was counted many times. Read coverage stops 3 residues before the CDR3 terminus; the germline J gene supplies the remainder. This sequence joins TRBV19 and TRBJ1-1; 10 bases agree with TRBD1. The germline V gene has CDR1 LNHDA and CDR2 SQIVND (reference sequence). The CDR3 covers 15 residues. The CDR3 DNA, read in part, is TGTGCCAGTAGTACTTCACCGGGACAGGGGATTCGA. Protein sequence: CASSTSPGQGIR. The whole CDR3 reads CASSTSPGQGIRAFF. The whole variable domain, filled in from reference TRBV19 and TRBJ1-1, reads DGGITQSPKYLFRKEGQNVTLSCEQNLNHDAMYWYRQDPGQGLRLIYYSQIVNDFQKGDIAEGYSVSREKKESFPLTVTSAQKNPTAFYLCASSTSPGQGIRAFFGQGTRLTVV.

This clone was counted ten times or more. The CDR3 is cut off 3 residues early in the read; its end comes from the germline J gene. This chain joins TRBV6-1 and TRBJ1-1; the D is unclear. Germline CDR1 MNHNS, CDR2 SASEGT. V lost 3 bases, J lost 4 bases, and 12 bases lay in between. CDR3 length: 14 amino acids. The chain's CDR3 is CASSDRPSGTEAFF. The sequenced part of the CDR3 DNA is TGTGCCAGCAGTGACAGGCCTAGCGGCACTGAA.

This clone has a count of ten or more. The read ends 3 residues before the CDR3 terminus; that terminus is restored from the germline J gene. This chain connects TRBV20-1 to TRBJ2-1; 11 bases fit TRBD2. Germline CDR1 and CDR2: DFQATT and SNEGSKA (reference sequence). Losses at the gene ends were 5 bases for V and 8 bases for J; bases not matched to a gene: 5. The CDR3 sequence is 13 residues long. CDR3 sequence: CSAALAGGYEQFF. The covered CDR3 bases are TGCAGTGCTGCCCTAGCGGGGGGTTATGAG.

On this clone: The sequence runs out 3 residues before the end of the CDR3; the remainder is reconstructed from the germline J gene. V and J are TRBV7-6 and TRBJ1-2; maybe TRBD1 (5 bases). Germline CDR1 SGHVS, CDR2 FNYEAQ. The CDR3 sequence is 14 residues long. The CDR3 spells CASSLGTIYNDYTF. CDR3 bases read: TGTGCCAGCAGCTTAGGGACAATTTACAATGAC.

This clone was counted ten times or more. The read falls 3 residues short of the CDR3 end, and the missing part is taken from the germline J gene. V is TRBV20-1 and J is TRBJ1-1; D unclear. Germline CDR1 is DFQATT and CDR2 is SNEGSKA (reference sequence). The V gene lost 7 bases and the J gene lost 1 base, with 19 bases spanning the gap. The CDR3 has 15 residues. The CDR3 spells CSVRGPTYSNTEAFF. The sequenced part of the CDR3 DNA is TGCAGTGTTCGGGGTCCGACATACTCGAACACTGAA.

Worth noting for this clone: The read terminates 3 residues ahead of where the CDR3 ends, so the germline J gene completes it. V usage is TRBV19 and J usage is TRBJ2-2; possibly TRBD1 for D (6 bases). Germline CDR1 is LNHDA and CDR2 is SQIVND (reference sequence). The germline V and J ends were trimmed by 1 base and 4 bases, with 10 bases remaining between them. The CDR3 is 15 residues long. CDR3 sequence reads: CASSIVRGFTGELFF. The sequenced part of the CDR3 DNA is TGTGCCAGTAGTATAGTCAGGGGTTTCACCGGGGAG. Filled out from reference TRBV19 and TRBJ2-2, the complete variable domain reads DGGITQSPKYLFRKEGQNVTLSCEQNLNHDAMYWYRQDPGQGLRLIYYSQIVNDFQKGDIAEGYSVSREKKESFPLTVTSAQKNPTAFYLCASSIVRGFTGELFFGEGSRLTVL.

This clone has just a few counts. The read terminates 3 residues before the CDR3 end, so the remaining end is supplied by the germline J gene. The chain combines TRBV11-1 with TRBJ1-6; D is ambiguous. Germline CDR1 reads SGHAT; CDR2 reads FQDESV (reference sequence). This CDR3 comprises 14 residues. V shed 2 bases and J shed 8 bases, with 10 bases lying between them. The CDR3: CASSLRTKDSPLHF. CDR3 DNA, as far as it was read: TGTGCCAGCAGCTTACGGACTAAAGATTCACCC. Full variable domain (rest looked up from reference TRBV11-1 and TRBJ1-6): EAEVAQSPRYKITEKSQAVAFWCDPISGHATLYWYRQILGQGPELLVQFQDESVVDDSQLPKDRFSAERLKGVDSTLKIQPAELGDSAMYLCASSLRTKDSPLHFGNGTRLTVT.

This clone was recorded many times. The DNA ends 3 residues before the CDR3 does, and the rest of the CDR3 is filled in from the germline J gene. This chain uses TRBV5-1 with TRBJ2-1; 9 bases align to TRBD2. The junction had 9 bases not matched to a gene; V was cut back by 1 base and J by 1 base. The length of the CDR3 is 18 residues. Germline V lookup: CDR1 SGHRS, CDR2 YFSETQ. This chain's CDR3 is CASSLRLAGKLSYNEQFF. The CDR3 bases that were read are TGCGCCAGCAGCTTGCGGCTAGCGGGGAAACTATCCTACAATGAG. The whole variable domain, filled in from reference TRBV5-1 and TRBJ2-1, reads KAGVTQTPRYLIKTRGQQVTLSCSPISGHRSVSWYQQTPGQGLQFLFEYFSETQRNKGNFPGRFSGRQFSNSRSEMNVSTLELGDSALYLCASSLRLAGKLSYNEQFFGPGTRLTVL.

This clone has a count of ten or more. The observed sequence ends 3 residues before the CDR3 terminus, with the missing tail filled in from the germline J gene. The V gene is TRBV19, the J gene TRBJ1-1; weak D call: TRBD1 (6 bases). Trimming took 3 bases from V and 4 from J, leaving 9 bases between them. The CDR3 is made up of 13 amino acids. Germline V gene data show CDR1 as LNHDA and CDR2 as SQIVND (reference sequence). Partial CDR3 DNA: TGTGCCAGTAGTATGAACAGGGCCACTGAA. Translated: CASSMNRATE. The entire CDR3 reads CASSMNRATEAFF.

With respect to this clone: The read halts 3 residues ahead of the CDR3 end, with the missing end drawn from the germline J gene. V is TRBV7-2 and J is TRBJ1-2; the D is unclear. V shed 0 bases and J shed 2 bases, with 10 bases lying between them. CDR3 length equals 15 residues. The V gene's germline CDR1 is SGHTA and CDR2 FQGNSA. The covered CDR3 bases are TGTGCCAGCAGCTTAGCCGGGAGCGGGAACTATGGC. Its protein product is CASSLAGSGNYG. The CDR3, in full, reads CASSLAGSGNYGYTF.

This clone was detected many times. The read finishes 3 residues shy of the CDR3 end, and the germline J gene is used to complete it. V is TRBV20-1 and J is TRBJ2-2; D remains unclear. Looked up from germline, CDR1 is DFQATT and CDR2 is SNEGSKA (reference sequence). The CDR3 consists of 13 residues. CDR3 DNA, as far as it was read: TGCAGTGCTAGAGATTTGGCGGTAGGAAAG. Translated, it gives CSARDLAVGK. The full CDR3 protein reads CSARDLAVGKLFF.

This clone was seen many times. The read gets to within 3 residues of the CDR3 end, and the germline J gene fills in the rest. V usage is TRBV20-1 and J usage is TRBJ2-1, with 10 bases identical to TRBD2. There are 15 residues in the CDR3. Losses at the gene ends were 5 bases for V and 3 bases for J; bases not matched to a gene: 7. Per germline, CDR1 DFQATT and CDR2 SNEGSKA (reference sequence). CDR3 bases read: TGCAGTGCTCGACTCCTAGCGGGAGACTACAATGAG. It yields the protein CSARLLAGDYNE. The CDR3 in full is CSARLLAGDYNEQFF.

The table lists this clone with a few counts. Possible read error: a much larger clone is one base away. The read falls 3 residues short of the CDR3 end, and the missing part is taken from the germline J gene. The rearrangement uses TRBV19 and TRBJ1-5, with TRBD1 matching over 10 bases. The germline V gene encodes CDR1 LNHDA and CDR2 SQIVND (reference sequence). The CDR3 is 14 amino acids. V shed 5 bases and J 8 bases; nucleotides not matched to a gene: 6. CDR3 DNA (partial): TGTGCCAGTAGTGGGGACAGGGGTCGGGAGCCC. Translated, it gives CASSGDRGREP. The complete CDR3 reads CASSGDRGREPQHF. Based on the CDR3 plus reference TRBV19 and TRBJ1-5, the full variable domain is DGGITQSPKYLFRKEGQNVTLSCEQNLNHDAMYWYRQDPGQGLRLIYYSQIVNDFQKGDIAEGYSVSREKKESFPLTVTSAQKNPTAFYLCASSGDRGREPQHFGDGTRLSIL.

This clone showed up many times. With the read ending 3 residues before the CDR3 end, the germline J gene is used to fill in that end. The rearrangement joins TRBV23-1 to TRBJ2-3, with D tentatively TRBD2 (8 bases). TRBV23-1 counts as an open reading frame of uncertain function. CDR3 length: 17 residues. V lost 7 bases and J lost 6, with 26 bases in between. CDR3 loop: CASIKGAAREGPDTQYF. CDR3 DNA, as far as it was read: TGCGCCAGCATAAAGGGGGCAGCCCGGGAGGGTCCGGATACG.

This clone was observed many times. The CDR3 end is not reached by the read, which stops 3 residues before it; the germline J gene fills it in. The rearrangement joins TRBV4-2 to TRBJ1-4; no firm D call. The germline V gene has CDR1 LGHNA and CDR2 YNFKEQ. Trimming shortened V by 2 bases and J by 3 bases, and 10 bases separated the two germline ends. There are 15 residues in the CDR3. The CDR3 protein is CASSQMGFSNEKLFF. CDR3 DNA (partial): TGTGCCAGCAGCCAAATGGGCTTCTCTAATGAAAAA.

In its sample, this clone was seen many times. The DNA ends 3 residues before the CDR3 does, and the rest of the CDR3 is filled in from the germline J gene. V usage is TRBV4-2 and J usage is TRBJ2-1; TRBD2 agrees at 8 bases. The germline CDR1 and CDR2 sequences are LGHNA and YNFKEQ. V gave up 1 base and J gave up 3 bases; unmatched junction bases: 5. The CDR3 totals 16 residues. CDR3 bases read: TGTGCCAGCAGCCAAGTCAGCGGGGGTAACTACAATGAG. This sequence encodes CASSQVSGGNYNE. The whole CDR3 sequence reads CASSQVSGGNYNEQFF.

This clone was detected ten times or more. The missing CDR3 end, 3 residues past where the read stops, is filled in from the germline J gene. The chain joins TRBV30 to TRBJ1-2; D is unresolved. The germline gives CDR1 GTSNPN, CDR2 SVGIG (reference sequence). Trimming removed 4 bases at V and 3 bases at J, with 12 bases between. The length of the CDR3 is 13 residues. The part of the CDR3 DNA that was read is TGTGCCTGGACTCAGGCGATGTACTATGGC. Protein sequence: CAWTQAMYYG. The full CDR3 reads CAWTQAMYYGYTF.

Ten or more counts support this clone. The read falls 3 residues short of the CDR3 end, and the missing part is taken from the germline J gene. This sequence joins TRBV19 and TRBJ1-5, with D possibly being TRBD1 (5 bases). Germline values: CDR1 LNHDA, CDR2 SQIVND (reference sequence). Trimming pared 3 bases from V and 0 bases from J, leaving 12 bases between. The CDR3 length is 16 residues. CDR3 loop: CASSIGAAYSNQPQHF. The CDR3 bases that were read are TGTGCCAGTAGTATTGGGGCGGCGTATAGCAATCAGCCC. Together with reference TRBV19 and TRBJ1-5, the CDR3 gives the full variable domain: DGGITQSPKYLFRKEGQNVTLSCEQNLNHDAMYWYRQDPGQGLRLIYYSQIVNDFQKGDIAEGYSVSREKKESFPLTVTSAQKNPTAFYLCASSIGAAYSNQPQHFGDGTRLSIL.